This T cell receptor (beta chain) originates from a study of shared clonotypes between healthy human individuals. Study-level points and caveats: Enrolling few donors narrowed the genetic and exposure-history diversity that was represented. Generally, naive subsets (rather than memory subsets) showed larger estimated richness.

Comment on this clone: Its antigen is still unknown.

This CDR3 has 15 residues. Germline CDR1 and CDR2: SGHRS and YFSETQ. Deletions cut 2 bases from V and 5 bases from J, with 13 bases between. Across several immunoSEQ plates, the genomic DNA of each subset was split evenly. The data were produced by immunoSEQ multiplex PCR, yet TCRdb's version contains in-frame clones alone and is incomplete. The table has about 1.5 million clones, approximately 96% seen once. The sequence was collected from a man aged 30-40 years in good health. Source material: naive CD4+ T cells sorted from blood. Specified subset: CD45RA+ positively selected. V gene TRBV5-1 combines with J gene TRBJ2-2; possibly TRBD2 for D (5 bases). CDR3 in amino acids: CASSLIGVPTGELFF. In nucleotides, the CDR3 is TGCGCCAGCAGCTTAATCGGGGTACCAACCGGGGAGCTGTTTTTT. The whole variable domain, filled in from reference TRBV5-1 and TRBJ2-2, reads KAGVTQTPRYLIKTRGQQVTLSCSPISGHRSVSWYQQTPGQGLQFLFEYFSETQRNKGNFPGRFSGRQFSNSRSEMNVSTLELGDSALYLCASSLIGVPTGELFFGEGSRLTVL.